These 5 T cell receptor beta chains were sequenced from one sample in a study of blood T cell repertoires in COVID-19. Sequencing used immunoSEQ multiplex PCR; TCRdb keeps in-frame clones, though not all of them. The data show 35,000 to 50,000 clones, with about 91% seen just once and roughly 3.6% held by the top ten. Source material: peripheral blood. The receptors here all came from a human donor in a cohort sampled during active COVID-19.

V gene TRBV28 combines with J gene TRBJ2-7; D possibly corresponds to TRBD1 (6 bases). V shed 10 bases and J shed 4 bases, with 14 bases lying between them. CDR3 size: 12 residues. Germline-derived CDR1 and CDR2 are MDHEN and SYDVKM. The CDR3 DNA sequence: TGTGCCATTGAAGGACAGACTTACGAGCAGTACTTC. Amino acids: CAIEGQTYEQYF.

The CDR3 bases are TGTGCCAGCAGGGGACAGGGGAGCACAGATACGCAGTATTTT. This sequence encodes CASRGQGSTDTQYF. The chain employs TRBV28 and TRBJ2-3, with 10 positions matching TRBD1. Germline loops: CDR1 MDHEN, CDR2 SYDVKM. V shed 6 bases, J shed 0 bases, and the junction held 0 bases outside the gene matches. The CDR3 is made up of 14 amino acids.

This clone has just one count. The CDR3: CASSQVPRVSGNTIYF. CDR3 in DNA: TGTGCCAGCAGCCAAGTCCCCCGCGTTTCTGGAAACACCATATATTTT. The chain carries TRBV3-1 (or the pseudogene TRBV3-2) and TRBJ1-3; D unclear. This CDR3 has 16 amino acids. Germline CDR1 reads LGHDT; CDR2 reads YNNKEL (reference sequence). The V gene lost 1 base and the J gene lost 1 base, with 11 bases spanning the gap.

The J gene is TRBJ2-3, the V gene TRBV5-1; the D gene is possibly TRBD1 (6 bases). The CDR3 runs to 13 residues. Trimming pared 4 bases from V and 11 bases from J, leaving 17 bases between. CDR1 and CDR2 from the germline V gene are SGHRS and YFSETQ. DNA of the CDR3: TGCGCCAGCAGCCCTGACAGGCGTGAAAGGCAGTATTTT. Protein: CASSPDRRERQYF.

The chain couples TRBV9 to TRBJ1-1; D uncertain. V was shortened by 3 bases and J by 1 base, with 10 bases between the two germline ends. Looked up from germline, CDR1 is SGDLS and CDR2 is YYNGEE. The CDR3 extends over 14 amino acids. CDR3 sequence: CASSASLQNTEAFF. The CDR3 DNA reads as TGTGCCAGCAGCGCCTCCTTACAGAACACTGAAGCTTTCTTT. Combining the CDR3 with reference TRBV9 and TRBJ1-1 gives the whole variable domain DSGVTQTPKHLITATGQRVTLRCSPRSGDLSVYWYQQSLDQGLQFLIQYYNGEERAKGNILERFSAQQFPDLHSELNLSSLELGDSALYFCASSASLQNTEAFFGQGTRLTVV.